This TCR beta chain was obtained from a study of T cell responses to AZD1222 COVID-19 vaccine. Study results and caveats: Clonal diversity was possibly underestimated, and the donors were mostly white British, with more females. It was only after the peak T cell response that any repertoires were sampled. Nearly half of unique spike-specific TCRs reportedly avoided B.1.351 and B.1.1.7 mutated regions. Spike-specific TCR breadth rose after two AZD1222 doses, and depth rose as well.

Using immunoSEQ multiplex PCR, the repertoire was profiled, and TCRdb retains in-frame clones only, with some absent. The table records 90,000 to 110,000 clones, around 87% of them present only once. Note on this clone: What it binds is not known.

This CDR3 spans 15 amino acids. The germline V gene has CDR1 SEHNR and CDR2 FQNEAQ (reference sequence). Trimming shortened V by 2 bases and J by 0 bases, and 5 bases separated the two germline ends. The sequenced sample was peripheral blood, obtained 28 days after the second AZD1222 dose. This sequence originates from an adult who received the AZD1222 COVID-19 vaccine. The chain joins TRBV7-9 to TRBJ1-6; D gene ambiguous. CDR3 bases: TGTGCCAGCAGCTTACCCCTCTCCTATAATTCACCCCTCCACTTT. Protein product: CASSLPLSYNSPLHF.